This TCR beta chain was recovered during a study of response to subunit inactivated influenza vaccine. From the RT-PCR reads, TCRdb called clonotypes with MiXCR, one entry per CDR3 protein. The data show 600,000 to 850,000 distinct CDR3 sequences, 11% to 15% seen once. On this clonotype itself: Its antigen is not identified.

V was clipped by 6 bases and J by 5 bases, with 16 bases between them. The CDR3 is 14 residues long. CDR1 and CDR2 from the germline V gene are ENHRY and SYGVKD. Overall study results and limits: After each seasonal influenza vaccination, few new T cells are recruited, the authors suggested.

This chain uses TRBV10-3 with TRBJ2-5, with D tentatively TRBD2 (6 bases). The TCR sequence derives from a man in his forties or fifties who received an inactivated influenza vaccine. The sequences come from PBMCs from blood, collected less than 15 days before vaccination. DNA for the CDR3: TGTGCCATCAGCGCCTCCGATGCGGGGGAGACCCAGTACTTC. It codes for CAISASDAGETQYF.